Each of the 10 T cell receptor beta chains below was sequenced from the same sample in a study of blood T cell repertoires in COVID-19. The method was immunoSEQ multiplex PCR; TCRdb's version includes in-frame clones alone and lacks a portion of them. This sample carries about 30,000 clones, about 82% of them seen once, and the ten largest clones take under 8.5%. Sequenced: peripheral blood. These TCRs come from a man in his sixties with active COVID-19.

The rearrangement links TRBV19 to TRBJ2-5; 9 positions agree with TRBD2. Germline V gene sequence: CDR1 LNHDA, CDR2 SQIVND (reference sequence). CDR3 size: 13 residues. With 8 bases clipped from V and 2 bases from J, the junction kept 3 bases outside the gene matches. This chain's CDR3 is CASGSGGQETQYF. The CDR3 DNA follows: TGTGCCAGTGGTAGCGGGGGACAAGAGACCCAGTACTTC. Full variable domain (rest looked up from reference TRBV19 and TRBJ2-5): DGGITQSPKYLFRKEGQNVTLSCEQNLNHDAMYWYRQDPGQGLRLIYYSQIVNDFQKGDIAEGYSVSREKKESFPLTVTSAQKNPTAFYLCASGSGGQETQYFGPGTRLLVL.

The chain recombines TRBV28 with TRBJ1-2; TRBD1 matches 8 bases. After removal of 5 bases from V and 6 bases from J, the junction contained 8 bases not matched to a gene. Germline V gives CDR1 MDHEN, CDR2 SYDVKM. The CDR3 extends over 14 amino acids. The CDR3 bases are TGTGCCAGCAGTCGGATGGGACAGGCAGATGGCTACACCTTC. Its protein product is CASSRMGQADGYTF.

This clone has a single count. The V gene is TRBV27, the J gene TRBJ2-1; perhaps TRBD2 as D (6 bases). CDR1 MNHEY and CDR2 SMNVEV come from the germline V gene (reference sequence). CDR3 length: 17 amino acids. Trimming took off 4 bases at V and 7 bases at J, with 23 bases between the two ends. CDR3 loop: CASSSSPPRELWNEQFF. In DNA, the CDR3 is TGTGCCAGCAGTTCCTCCCCCCCCCGGGAGCTTTGGAATGAGCAGTTCTTC.

The chain couples TRBV7-3 to TRBJ2-6, with D perhaps matching TRBD2 (5 bases). Germline assignment: CDR1 SGHTA and CDR2 FQGTGA. V lost 1 base and J lost 0, with 22 bases in between. The CDR3 totals 21 residues. CDR3 DNA sequence: TGTGCCAGCAGCTTAATCGGAAAGGTGGCTAGCCTATCCTCTGGGGCCAACGTCCTGACTTTC. Residues: CASSLIGKVASLSSGANVLTF. Looking up the rest from reference TRBV7-3 and TRBJ2-6 gives the full variable domain: GAGVSQTPSNKVTEKGKYVELRCDPISGHTALYWYRQSLGQGPEFLIYFQGTGAADDSGLPNDRFFAVRPEGSVSTLKIQRTERGDSAVYLCASSLIGKVASLSSGANVLTFGAGSRLTVL.

This chain connects TRBV3-1 (or the pseudogene TRBV3-2) to TRBJ2-5; D might be TRBD2 (6 bases). This CDR3 has 15 residues. Germline-derived CDR1 and CDR2 are LGHDT and YNNKEL (reference sequence). V dropped 2 bases and J dropped 4 bases, with 14 bases sitting between them. The CDR3 sequence is CASSQRRGRGETQYF. The DNA for the CDR3 is TGTGCCAGCAGCCAAAGGCGGGGACGTGGAGAGACCCAGTACTTC.

The rearrangement links TRBV18 to TRBJ2-7; 8 bases line up with TRBD2. In germline, CDR1 is KGHSH, CDR2 LQKENI. The J segment lost 5 bases and the V segment lost 4 bases, leaving 7 bases of the junction unmatched. This CDR3 has 14 residues. Here the CDR3 reads CASSRSGSSDEQYV. The CDR3 DNA reads TGTGCCAGCTCACGAAGCGGGAGCAGCGACGAGCAGTACGTC.

V gene TRBV6-4 combines with J gene TRBJ2-1, with D maybe TRBD2 (6 bases). Germline-derived CDR1 and CDR2 are MRHNA and SNTAGT. Trimming removed 4 bases from V and 1 base from J, with 14 bases in between. The CDR3 is 16 amino acids. The CDR3 DNA reads as TGTGCCAGCAGTGGCCTAGGAGGGCGGTCCTACAATGAGCAGTTCTTC. Residues: CASSGLGGRSYNEQFF.

Comments on this clone: One junction end does not reproduce the germline sequence, and a read error may be involved. V gene TRBV7-7 combines with J gene TRBJ2-5; weak D call: TRBD2 (5 bases). Germline V gives CDR1 SSHAT, CDR2 FNYEAQ (reference sequence). The CDR3 loop spans 15 amino acids. The CDR3 coding sequence is TGTGCTAGCAGCTTAGGACTGGCGTACCAAGAGACCCAGTACTTC. It codes for CASSLGLAYQETQYF.

This chain links TRBV9 with TRBJ1-2, with D possibly matching TRBD1 (5 bases). Germline CDR1 is SGDLS and CDR2 is YYNGEE. The CDR3 consists of 14 residues. The germline V and J ends were trimmed by 0 bases and 8 bases, with 14 bases remaining between them. This CDR3 reads CASSVEIGAGGYTF. In nucleotides, the CDR3 is TGTGCCAGCAGCGTAGAGATAGGGGCCGGCGGCTACACCTTC.

The rearrangement uses TRBV27 and TRBJ1-1, with a weak D call TRBD1 (5 bases). The CDR3 contains 11 residues. V gave up 6 bases and J gave up 6 bases, with 8 bases separating them. Germline V gene lookup returns CDR1 MNHEY and CDR2 SMNVEV (reference sequence). The CDR3 reads CASSQGAEAFF. The CDR3 DNA follows: TGTGCCAGCAGCCAAGGGGCTGAAGCTTTCTTT.